These 5 T cell receptor beta chains came from one sample sequenced in a study of CD8 T cells in Susac syndrome. Random hexamers served to reverse transcribe roughly 0.5 to 1 ug RNA. TCRdb itself ran the immunoSEQ multiplex PCR reads through MiXCR, one entry per CDR3 protein. Of some 120,000 distinct CDR3 sequences listed, 90% to 95% are singletons. The sequenced sample consisted of CD4+ T cells from PBMCs. The source of these receptors is a human donor with multiple sclerosis.

The chain recombines TRBV3-1 with TRBJ1-6, with 7 bases identical to TRBD1. The CDR3 has 15 amino acids. Trimming cost V 4 bases and J 1 base; bases outside gene matches: 1. Germline V gene data show CDR1 as LGHDT and CDR2 as YNNKEL (reference sequence). The CDR3 here is CASSPGQSYNSPLHF. The CDR3 nucleotides read TGTGCCAGCAGCCCGGGACAGTCCTATAATTCACCCCTCCACTTT. The full variable domain, its missing parts supplied by reference TRBV3-1 and TRBJ1-6, is DTAVSQTPKYLVTQMGNDKSIKCEQNLGHDTMYWYKQDSKKFLKIMFSYNNKELIINETVPNRFSPKSPDKAHLNLHINSLELGDSAVYFCASSPGQSYNSPLHFGNGTRLTVT.

The rearrangement joins TRBV14 to TRBJ1-1; D is ambiguous. The CDR3 covers 13 residues. V was cut by 8 bases and J by 0 bases, with 10 bases left in between. Germline CDR1 and CDR2: SGHDN and FVKESK. In DNA form, the CDR3 reads TGTGCCAGCTCCCGAGGTCTGAACACTGAAGCTTTCTTT. It yields the protein CASSRGLNTEAFF. The whole variable domain, remainder taken from reference TRBV14 and TRBJ1-1, is EAGVTQFPSHSVIEKGQTVTLRCDPISGHDNLYWYRRVMGKEIKFLLHFVKESKQDESGMPNNRFLAERTGGTYSTLKVQPAELEDSGVYFCASSRGLNTEAFFGQGTRLTVV.

The V and J genes are TRBV10-3 and TRBJ2-3; the match to TRBD2 covers 7 bases. The CDR3 contains 14 residues. The germline V gene encodes CDR1 ENHRY and CDR2 SYGVKD. V trimming: 10 bases; J trimming: 5 bases; junction bases outside the gene matches: 12. This chain's CDR3 is CAKSSGRAGDTQYF. CDR3 sequence (DNA): TGTGCCAAATCTAGCGGACGGGCTGGAGATACGCAGTATTTT.

This chain uses TRBV9 with TRBJ2-1; D is uncertain. CDR3 length: 16 residues. The V end was cut by 2 bases, the J end by 2 bases, with 14 bases between. The V gene's germline CDR1 is SGDLS and CDR2 YYNGEE. The DNA of the CDR3 is TGTGCCAGCAGCGTCGCCGGTGACTTAACCTACAATGAGCAGTTCTTC. Its translation is CASSVAGDLTYNEQFF.

V gene TRBV27 combines with J gene TRBJ1-5; D is undetermined. This CDR3 spans 17 amino acids. Germline V gives CDR1 MNHEY, CDR2 SMNVEV (reference sequence). Trimming stripped 5 bases from V and 1 base from J, with 18 bases between. CDR3 coding DNA: TGTGCCAGCAGTCGGTATGGTTTCCCGGGGAGCAATCAGCCCCAGCATTTT. Its protein is CASSRYGFPGSNQPQHF.